This T cell receptor (beta chain) was sequenced in a study of blood T cell repertoires in COVID-19. Across the study: T cells, B-cell-depleted T cells, or PBMCs provided the cDNA or gDNA that served as material.

The CDR3 consists of 15 residues. V was clipped by 6 bases and J by 8 bases; unmatched bases: 9. Germline loops: CDR1 MDHEN, CDR2 SYDVKM. Across 20 to 25 US areas, participants ranged in age from roughly 18 to 89 years. In the original workflow: Reference gene primer amplification in the assay estimated nucleated cell counts. Clones were read by immunoSEQ multiplex PCR, and TCRdb kept only the in-frame ones, dropping some. V and J calls and clone size follow that table, whereas D and trimming were derived from the DNA. Here the sample spans about 270,000 clones, over 80% being singletons. The sequencing sample was made of PBMCs or T cells enriched from blood (not recorded which). The TCR comes from a young woman with acute COVID-19. The chain couples TRBV28 to TRBJ2-3, with 12 bases aligning to TRBD2. CDR3 amino acids: CASSPDQTSGSTQYF. CDR3 nucleotides: TGTGCCAGCAGCCCTGATCAGACTAGCGGGAGTACGCAGTATTTT.